This entry is about one T cell receptor beta chain. No cognate antigen has been identified for it. No base quality values were provided; no much bigger clone lies one nucleotide off. The data are from a study of T cell clonotyping in hematopoietic cell transplantation (dated by TCRdb to the early 2020s). About the full investigation: In the study, over a hundred blood samples were gathered from some 32 consecutive transplant recipients and their related donors. Patients were recruited between September 2015 and January 2017 and followed until late 2020 or death. On the study overall, not on this receptor specifically: The sample size was limited, and because cells were not sorted, the contributions of CD4 and CD8 repertoires could not be separated. Just a small fraction of recipient repertoires overlapped with donor repertoires, and more than 95% appeared de novo at the given depth. Donor and pretransplant recipient Inverse Simpson Index values predicted broader posttransplant TCR repertoire diversity. After transplant, TCR diversity in recipients dropped, and pathologically expanded clonotypes climbed progressively between day 30 and day 180.

What this sample's time point label stands for: 100 days after allo-HCT. Blood samples were obtained from recipients approximately 28 days before transplant and at days 30, 100 and 180 after transplant. Nuclei Lysis Solution was used to extract genomic DNA from fresh or cryopreserved unfractionated peripheral blood mononuclear cells. TCR beta CDR3 regions were amplified from genomic DNA with the immunoSEQ assay, a bias-controlled multiplex PCR using V- and J-specific primers. In a second PCR step, the CDR3 amplicons were tagged with a proprietary barcode plus Illumina adapter sequences. An Illumina MiSeq instrument was used to sequence the CDR3 libraries. The study's processing was this. Export and quality control were handled in immunoSEQ Analyzer 3.0, while downstream analyses relied on R Bioconductor and Immunarch. Only productive rearrangements in the normalized downsampled data set went into calculating the repertoire metrics. Pathologically expanded clonotypes were defined as those larger than 5 templates in the normalized cohort. The Inverse Simpson Index served as the measure of repertoire diversity. CMV-specificity analyses were carried out on the non-normalized data set to capture all clonotypes. TCRdb's version of the immuneACCESS table is confined to in-frame rearrangements and falls short of the full clone set. An unresolved V gene accounts for under half of the shortfall where checked; the remainder is of unknown origin. That table is the source of V, J and clone size, and D and trimming were worked out from the DNA. This sample lists 4,500 to 5,500 clones; about 96% were detected once. The ten largest make up approximately 2.6% of the sample.

V ends up 3 bases short and J 5 bases short, with an unmatched junction base count of 6. CDR1 and CDR2 are drawn from the germline V gene (reference sequence): LNHDA, SQIVND. CDR3 length: 15 amino acids, cysteine to phenylalanine. Only the CDR3 DNA is retained, 45 bases long and in frame from the first base. Recombination joined TRBV19 with TRBJ1-1, with 10 bases in between that match TRBD1. Source: PBMCs, taken 100 days after allogeneic stem cell transplant. The receptor was isolated from a male patient aged 40 to 55 who had an allogeneic stem cell transplant from a related donor, so the T cells may come from the graft donor. Some clones in this sample may be carry-over from other donors' samples. The nucleotide sequence reads as follows: TGTGCCAGTAGTATTCTGGGACAGGGGCGAACTGAAGCTTTCTTT. Translated, this gives CASSILGQGRTEAFF.